Each of the 11 T cell receptor beta chains below was sequenced from the same sample in a study of shared clonotypes between healthy human individuals. The data were produced by immunoSEQ multiplex PCR, yet TCRdb's version contains in-frame clones alone and is incomplete. The table includes approximately 2.1 million clones, more than 85% detected once. The source material was naive CD4+ T cells from PBMCs. Subset here: CD45RA+ positively selected. Source of these receptors: a man between 18 and 29 years old in good health. Some clones in this sample may be carry-over from other donors' samples.

CDR3 residues: CASRSDRGWDEQYF. The CDR3 region has the DNA TGCGCCAGCAGATCTGACAGGGGCTGGGACGAGCAGTACTTC. J is TRBJ2-5 and V is TRBV5-1; 8 nucleotides agree with TRBD1. The DNA end favors TRBJ2-7, so the J call may be wrong. The CDR3 extends over 14 amino acids. Germline lookup yields CDR1 SGHRS and CDR2 YFSETQ.

The V and J genes are TRBV9 and TRBJ2-7; 10 nucleotides agree with TRBD1. The junction had 6 bases not matched to a gene; V was cut back by 4 bases and J by 5 bases. From germline, CDR1 is SGDLS and CDR2 YYNGEE. This CDR3 comprises 14 residues. The CDR3 nucleotides are TGTGCCAGCAGCCCCCGGACAGGGGGGGACGAGCAGTACTTC. Translated: CASSPRTGGDEQYF.

This chain connects TRBV7-7 to TRBJ1-3; 10 bases map to TRBD1. Germline CDR1 SSHAT, CDR2 FNYEAQ (reference sequence). V was pared by 4 bases and J by 3 bases, with 6 bases of the junction left unmatched. CDR3 length equals 16 residues. In DNA, the CDR3 is TGTGCCAGCAGCTCGGGGGACAGGGGAAGTGGAAACACCATATATTTT. Protein product: CASSSGDRGSGNTIYF. The full variable domain, completed using reference TRBV7-7 and TRBJ1-3, is GAGVSQSPRYKVTKRGQDVTLRCDPISSHATLYWYQQALGQGPEFLTYFNYEAQPDKSGLPSDRFSAERPEGSISTLTIQRTEQRDSAMYRCASSSGDRGSGNTIYFGEGSWLTVV.

The V and J genes are TRBV29-1 and TRBJ2-5; D remains unclear. Germline values: CDR1 SQVTM, CDR2 ANQGSEA. The CDR3 has 11 amino acids. Between the trimmed V and J ends, which lost 6 bases and 2 bases, there was a span of 7 bases. The CDR3 coding sequence is TGCAGCGTGACGCTTCAAGAGACCCAGTACTTC. Its translation: CSVTLQETQYF.

The chain employs TRBV7-9 and TRBJ2-3; either TRBD1 or TRBD2 may fit D (5 bases each). This CDR3 has 15 residues. V was pared by 1 base and J by 4 bases, with 12 bases between. Germline assignment: CDR1 SEHNR and CDR2 FQNEAQ (reference sequence). The CDR3 sequence: CASSLGGSLPDTQYF. For the CDR3, the DNA is TGTGCCAGCAGCTTAGGGGGGTCCCTGCCAGATACGCAGTATTTT. Filled out from reference TRBV7-9 and TRBJ2-3, the complete variable domain reads DTGVSQNPRHKITKRGQNVTFRCDPISEHNRLYWYRQTLGQGPEFLTYFQNEAQLEKSRLLSDRFSAERPKGSFSTLEIQRTEQGDSAMYLCASSLGGSLPDTQYFGPGTRLTVL.

The chain recombines TRBV5-1 with TRBJ2-3; 12 bases are shared with TRBD2. The CDR3 is made up of 18 amino acids. Looked up from germline, CDR1 is SGHRS and CDR2 is YFSETQ. The V segment lost 4 bases and the J segment 0 bases; nucleotides outside the gene matches: 9. CDR3 residues: CASSPGTSGRPSTDTQYF. CDR3 nucleotides: TGCGCCAGCAGCCCCGGGACTAGCGGGCGACCTAGCACAGATACGCAGTATTTT.

This clone was recorded a few times. The chain combines TRBV9 with TRBJ1-2; D not certain. The CDR3 contains 14 residues. V lost 8 bases to trimming and J lost 7 bases, with 21 bases between them. CDR1 is SGDLS and CDR2 is YYNGEE in the germline V gene. The CDR3 loop reads CASGREFLWSGYTF. The CDR3 coding sequence is TGTGCCAGTGGAAGGGAGTTCCTTTGGAGTGGCTACACCTTC. The full variable domain, in which reference TRBV9 and TRBJ1-2 provide the parts outside the CDR3, is DSGVTQTPKHLITATGQRVTLRCSPRSGDLSVYWYQQSLDQGLQFLIQYYNGEERAKGNILERFSAQQFPDLHSELNLSSLELGDSALYFCASGREFLWSGYTFGSGTRLTVV.

The chain has TRBV15 and TRBJ2-2; 10 positions agree with TRBD2. CDR1 is LNHNV, CDR2 YYDKDF, per germline (reference sequence). Trimming at V came to 0 bases and at J to 6 bases, leaving 13 bases not matched to a gene. The CDR3 is made up of 19 amino acids. The CDR3 DNA sequence: TGTGCCACCAGCAGAGATCAAGCTAGCGGGAGAAATCGCGCCGGGGAGCTGTTTTTT. It codes for CATSRDQASGRNRAGELFF.

V and J are TRBV18 and TRBJ1-3; the D gene is possibly TRBD1 (6 bases). The CDR3 runs 15 residues. From germline, CDR1 is KGHSH and CDR2 LQKENI. Trimming pared 3 bases from V and 0 bases from J, leaving 9 bases between. The chain's CDR3 is CASSPQDSSGNTIYF. CDR3 nucleotide sequence: TGTGCCAGCTCACCCCAGGACAGCTCTGGAAACACCATATATTTT.

The genes are TRBV30 and TRBJ1-2; 7 bases are a match to TRBD1. Losses at the gene ends were 4 bases for V and 4 bases for J; bases not matched to a gene: 12. The CDR3 is 15 amino acids. The germline V gene encodes CDR1 GTSNPN and CDR2 SVGIG (reference sequence). The CDR3 loop reads CAWILGTDSSYGYTF. CDR3 nucleotides: TGTGCCTGGATATTAGGGACAGACTCTTCCTATGGCTACACCTTC.

As concerns this clone: The same CDR3 arises from other DNA sequences in this sample as well. The genes are TRBV6-5 and TRBJ2-7, with D unclear. This CDR3 has 15 residues. Per germline, CDR1 MNHEY and CDR2 SVGAGI. V lost 3 bases and J lost 0, with 12 bases in between. CDR3 sequence: CASSYSSAYSYEQYF. In nucleotides, the CDR3 is TGTGCCAGCAGTTATTCCTCCGCCTACTCCTACGAGCAGTACTTC.